These 31 T cell receptor beta chains originate from one sample sequenced in a study of T cell repertoires in cytomegalovirus infection. These receptors lack a known antigen. TCRdb re-analysed the reads in MiXCR, keeping a single row per CDR3 protein. The repertoire holds fewer than 850,000 distinct CDR3 sequences, 25% to 30% seen once, with around 14% in the top ten. Source: cultured CD8+ T cells from PBMCs, taken from culture after CMV antigen stimulation. The receptors shown here come from a human donor in good health (CMV status not recorded). Some clones in this sample may be carry-over from other donors' samples.

This clonotype has a count of ten or more. The V gene is TRBV7-8, the J gene TRBJ1-5; no clear D. Germline V CDR1 and CDR2: SGHVS, FQNEAQ. CDR3 length: 17 residues. Trimming shortened V by 6 bases and J by 8 bases, and 26 bases separated the two germline ends. CDR3 sequence reads: CASSISESATIIKPQHF. Here the CDR3 DNA reads TGTGCCAGCAGTATCAGCGAATCAGCCACAATCATCAAGCCCCAGCATTTT.

J is TRBJ1-3 and V is TRBV19, with TRBD1 matching over 7 bases. Germline assignment: CDR1 LNHDA and CDR2 SQIVND (reference sequence). The CDR3 length is 16 residues. The V and J ends lost 8 bases and 3 bases, in that order; junction bases with no gene match: 13. The CDR3: CASRGYRGSDGNTIYF. The CDR3 DNA reads TGTGCCAGTCGCGGCTACAGGGGCTCGGATGGAAACACCATATATTTT.

CDR3 protein: CATVGGASSYEQYF. For the CDR3, the DNA is TGTGCCACCGTGGGAGGGGCCAGCTCCTACGAGCAGTACTTC. The V gene is TRBV27, the J gene TRBJ2-7; 7 positions match TRBD2. V gave up 10 bases and J gave up 0 bases; unmatched junction bases: 9. Germline lookup yields CDR1 MNHEY and CDR2 SMNVEV (reference sequence). There are 14 residues in the CDR3.

The chain has TRBV27 and TRBJ2-5, with 8 bases aligning to TRBD1. Per germline, CDR1 MNHEY and CDR2 SMNVEV (reference sequence). The V segment lost 1 base and the J segment 5 bases; nucleotides outside the gene matches: 15. This CDR3 is 18 amino acids long. CDR3 residues: CASSLFSTGVARGETQYF. Here the CDR3 DNA reads TGTGCCAGCAGTTTATTCTCGACAGGGGTTGCTAGGGGGGAGACCCAGTACTTC.

This chain links TRBV29-1 with TRBJ2-7; D is uncertain. The CDR3 runs 11 residues. The ends were cut back, 0 bases at V and 4 bases at J, with 4 bases in the middle. Germline CDR1 reads SQVTM; CDR2 reads ANQGSEA. The CDR3 loop reads CSVEEGYEQYV. Written as DNA, the CDR3 is TGCAGCGTTGAAGAGGGATACGAGCAGTACGTC.

The rearrangement joins TRBV27 to TRBJ2-2; D is unclear. Germline V lookup: CDR1 MNHEY, CDR2 SMNVEV (reference sequence). The CDR3 has 14 amino acids. V was clipped by 3 bases and J by 3 bases, with 8 bases between them. The CDR3 spells CASSFLGHTGELFF. In DNA, the CDR3 is TGTGCCAGCAGTTTTTTGGGCCACACCGGGGAGCTGTTTTTT.

The chain carries TRBV20-1 and TRBJ2-2, with 7 nucleotides matching TRBD2. Germline V CDR1 and CDR2: DFQATT, SNEGSKA (reference sequence). The CDR3 is 15 amino acids. Germline trimming cut 0 bases from V and 3 bases from J; bases unmatched to any gene: 4. CDR3: CSARDREGHTGELFF. The CDR3 nucleotides read TGCAGTGCTAGAGATAGGGAGGGTCACACCGGGGAGCTGTTTTTT.

This clonotype was seen a handful of times. The genes are TRBV7-6 and TRBJ2-5; D uncertain. The CDR3 totals 13 residues. The germline V gene has CDR1 SGHVS and CDR2 FNYEAQ. V was trimmed by 2 bases and J by 4 bases, leaving 8 bases between them. The CDR3 DNA reads as TGTGCCAGCAGCTTACCGCCTCCAGAGACCCAGTACTTC. It specifies CASSLPPPETQYF.

Concerning this clonotype itself: This may arise from a read error, as a much more abundant clone is one base away. The chain carries TRBV12-3 or TRBV12-4 and TRBJ2-2; 14 nucleotides agree with TRBD2. The CDR3 totals 19 residues. The DNA for the CDR3 is TGTGCCAGCAATTTAACCGGGACTAGCGGGGGTGAGAACACCGGGGAGCTGTTTTTT. Its translation: CASNLTGTSGGENTGELFF.

Only one count was recorded for this clonotype. The V gene is TRBV12-3 or TRBV12-4, the J gene TRBJ2-7, with D hard to call. The CDR3 length is 13 residues. The V end was cut by 5 bases, the J end by 2 bases, with 10 bases between. The CDR3 DNA reads as TGTGCCAGCAGTATTGGGATGACCTACGAGCAGTACGTC. Translated: CASSIGMTYEQYV.

This sequence joins TRBV9 and TRBJ1-5; TRBD1 is a possible D gene (5 bases). This CDR3 has 15 amino acids. CDR1 SGDLS and CDR2 YYNGEE come from the germline V gene. V was trimmed by 3 bases and J by 3 bases, leaving 13 bases between them. For the CDR3, the DNA is TGTGCCAGCAGCGCTTGGGACCATCCCAATCAGCCCCAGCATTTT. It translates to CASSAWDHPNQPQHF.

The table lists this clonotype with many counts. V usage is TRBV7-9 and J usage is TRBJ2-5; D possibly matches TRBD1 or TRBD2 (6 bases each). The CDR3 is made up of 14 amino acids. Germline-derived CDR1 and CDR2 are SEHNR and FQNEAQ (reference sequence). Trimming cost V 6 bases and J 2 bases, with 13 bases left between them. CDR3 region: CASSYREAQETQYF. Written as DNA, the CDR3 is TGTGCCAGCAGTTACAGGGAGGCTCAAGAGACCCAGTACTTC.

The chain employs TRBV20-1 and TRBJ2-2; tentative D call: TRBD2 (5 bases). CDR3 length: 15 amino acids. Germline V gene data show CDR1 as DFQATT and CDR2 as SNEGSKA (reference sequence). Trimming took off 6 bases at V and 4 bases at J, with 18 bases between the two ends. The CDR3 DNA reads TGCAGTGCACTAGGGTGGGGAGAGGGCACCGGGGAGCTGTTTTTT. This translates into CSALGWGEGTGELFF.

The chain's CDR3 is CASSFDMETGTEAFF. The CDR3 coding sequence is TGTGCCAGCAGCTTCGACATGGAAACGGGCACTGAAGCTTTCTTT. The V and J genes are TRBV7-3 and TRBJ1-1; no firm D call. The CDR3 is 15 amino acids. Germline assignment: CDR1 SGHTA and CDR2 FQGTGA. The germline V and J ends were trimmed by 3 bases and 4 bases, with 15 bases remaining between them. The complete variable domain, with remaining parts taken from reference TRBV7-3 and TRBJ1-1, reads GAGVSQTPSNKVTEKGKYVELRCDPISGHTALYWYRQSLGQGPEFLIYFQGTGAADDSGLPNDRFFAVRPEGSVSTLKIQRTERGDSAVYLCASSFDMETGTEAFFGQGTRLTVV.

The rearrangement joins TRBV12-3 or TRBV12-4 to TRBJ1-1; a possible D gene is TRBD1 (6 bases). The CDR3 loop spans 13 amino acids. Trimming removed 5 bases at V and 10 bases at J, with 17 bases between. The CDR3 nucleotides are TGTGCCAGCAGTCACCGACAGGCTGAAGGAGCTTTCTTT. Protein product: CASSHRQAEGAFF.

The chain joins TRBV6-1 to TRBJ2-5; TRBD2 matches 8 bases. Per germline, CDR1 MNHNS and CDR2 SASEGT. Trimming cost V 2 bases and J 5 bases; bases outside gene matches: 13. The CDR3 consists of 17 residues. CDR3 in amino acids: CASSEKVAGSLGETQYF. CDR3 DNA: TGTGCCAGCAGTGAAAAGGTAGCGGGGTCCCTCGGGGAGACCCAGTACTTC.

In its sample, this clonotype was seen once. The gene calls are TRBV20-1 and TRBJ1-6, with D unclear. Deletions cut 7 bases from V and 0 bases from J, with 13 bases between. Germline-derived CDR1 and CDR2 are DFQATT and SNEGSKA (reference sequence). The CDR3 runs 15 residues. CDR3: CSVPDWSSYNSPLHF. The CDR3 DNA follows: TGCAGTGTCCCCGACTGGAGCTCCTATAATTCACCCCTCCACTTT.

The chain recombines TRBV6-1 with TRBJ2-1; TRBD2 agrees at 9 bases. Trimming removed 6 bases from V and 6 bases from J; junction bases left unmatched: 9. CDR1 and CDR2 from the germline V gene are MNHNS and SASEGT. CDR3 size: 15 residues. The CDR3 loop is CASSETSGLGNEQFF. In DNA form, the CDR3 reads TGTGCCAGCAGCGAAACTAGCGGGTTAGGCAATGAGCAGTTCTTC.

This clonotype came up many times. The rearrangement uses TRBV7-6 and TRBJ2-3, with D maybe TRBD2 (5 bases). The CDR3 is 15 amino acids. The V gene lost 5 bases and the J gene lost 1 base, with 13 bases spanning the gap. The germline V gene encodes CDR1 SGHVS and CDR2 FNYEAQ. The CDR3 protein is CASSRRDLRTDTQYF. CDR3 bases: TGTGCCAGCAGCCGCCGGGATCTTCGCACAGATACGCAGTATTTT.

This clonotype occurred many times. J is TRBJ2-1 and V is TRBV11-2; D is undetermined. The CDR3 runs 13 residues. The V and J ends lost 0 bases and 9 bases respectively, with 9 bases between them. Germline CDR1 is SGHAT and CDR2 is FQNNGV. CDR3 in DNA: TGTGCCAGCAGCTTAGATCCGGTAGTTGAGCAGTTCTTC. Its protein is CASSLDPVVEQFF.

This clonotype has only a few counts. CDR3 sequence: CASSLTGAMNTEAFF. CDR3 coding DNA: TGCGCCAGCAGCTTGACAGGGGCCATGAACACTGAAGCTTTCTTT. The chain employs TRBV5-1 and TRBJ1-1; 7 bases align to TRBD1. The CDR3 runs 15 residues. The germline V gene has CDR1 SGHRS and CDR2 YFSETQ. V lost 1 base and J lost 0; bases outside the gene matches: 3.

This clonotype was found a few times. The chain carries TRBV7-3 and TRBJ2-7; no reliable D call. V gave up 1 base and J gave up 6 bases, with 10 bases separating them. The CDR3 totals 13 residues. The germline gives CDR1 SGHTA, CDR2 FQGTGA. CDR3 nucleotide sequence: TGTGCCAGCAGCTTAAGGCTATCGGGCGAGCAGTACGTC. It specifies CASSLRLSGEQYV.

This clonotype was recorded a few times. V and J are TRBV2 and TRBJ2-7, with TRBD1 identical over 7 bases. CDR3 length equals 13 residues. Germline CDR1 is SNHLY and CDR2 is FYNNEI. Losses at the gene ends were 8 bases for V and 2 bases for J; bases not matched to a gene: 6. CDR3 residues: CASPTGETYEQYV. In nucleotides, the CDR3 is TGTGCCAGCCCCACAGGGGAAACCTACGAGCAGTACGTC.

The sample holds a few counts of this clonotype. The chain couples TRBV7-9 to TRBJ2-2; no clear D. V lost 4 bases to trimming and J lost 2 bases, with 11 bases between them. Per the germline V gene, CDR1 is SEHNR and CDR2 is FQNEAQ (reference sequence). This CDR3 is 15 amino acids long. CDR3 DNA: TGTGCCAGCAGCTCTATACAGAAAAACACCGGGGAGCTGTTTTTT. This gives the protein CASSSIQKNTGELFF.

This chain uses TRBV15 with TRBJ2-7; TRBD1 aligns across 7 bases. V gave up 4 bases and J gave up 0 bases; unmatched junction bases: 6. Looked up from germline, CDR1 is LNHNV and CDR2 is YYDKDF (reference sequence). This CDR3 comprises 15 residues. CDR3 sequence: CATSNRDRDSYEQYV. The CDR3 region has the DNA TGTGCCACCAGCAACCGGGACAGAGACTCCTACGAGCAGTACGTC.

This chain joins TRBV7-9 and TRBJ2-5, with 10 bases aligning to TRBD1. The CDR3 consists of 16 residues. Germline trimming cut 5 bases from V and 5 bases from J; bases unmatched to any gene: 11. Germline loops: CDR1 SEHNR, CDR2 FQNEAQ (reference sequence). In nucleotides, the CDR3 is TGTGCCAGCAGCCAGACCGGGACAGGGGTTTTCGAGACCCAGTACTTC. Protein product: CASSQTGTGVFETQYF.

This clonotype was counted a few times. The chain is built from TRBV6-2 or TRBV6-3 and TRBJ2-3; D gene uncertain. V shed 2 bases and J shed 6 bases, with 6 bases lying between them. CDR3 length: 12 residues. In germline, CDR1 is MNHEY, CDR2 SVGEGT. The CDR3 protein is CASSYIRDTQYF. Here the CDR3 DNA reads TGTGCCAGCAGTTACATAAGGGATACGCAGTATTTT.

Only a few counts were recorded for this clonotype. V gene TRBV29-1 combines with J gene TRBJ2-1; D may match TRBD1 or TRBD2 (5 bases each). Trimming shortened V by 6 bases and J by 2 bases, and 14 bases separated the two germline ends. Looked up from germline, CDR1 is SQVTM and CDR2 is ANQGSEA. The CDR3 runs to 14 residues. The CDR3 nucleotides are TGCAGCGTGGCCGGGACGGAGGCCTACAATGAGCAGTTCTTC. Translation gives CSVAGTEAYNEQFF.

The CDR3 spells CASSSRQWTYGYTF. The DNA of the CDR3 is TGTGCCAGCAGTTCCCGTCAATGGACCTATGGCTACACCTTC. The V call is TRBV27, the J call TRBJ1-2, with D uncertain. V gave up 4 bases and J gave up 4 bases, with 13 bases separating them. The CDR3 extends over 14 amino acids. Per germline, CDR1 MNHEY and CDR2 SMNVEV (reference sequence).

The table lists this clonotype with many counts. The rearrangement joins TRBV5-5 to TRBJ2-2; D could derive from TRBD1 or TRBD2 (5 bases each). Germline V gene sequence: CDR1 SGHKS, CDR2 YYEKEE (reference sequence). The CDR3 contains 16 residues. The V end lost 1 base, the J end lost 0 bases, and 10 bases lay between the germline ends. The CDR3 region is CASSLIVGANTGELFF. DNA for the CDR3: TGTGCCAGCAGCTTGATTGTGGGGGCGAACACCGGGGAGCTGTTTTTT.

This clonotype appeared a few times. This chain connects TRBV6-5 to TRBJ2-3; D might be TRBD1 or TRBD2, each matching 5 bases. Germline V gene lookup returns CDR1 MNHEY and CDR2 SVGAGI. The CDR3 has 17 amino acids. Trimming removed 7 bases from V and 3 bases from J, with 23 bases in between. CDR3 sequence reads: CASTNPFKARETDTQYF. The CDR3 nucleotides are TGTGCCAGCACCAACCCTTTTAAGGCCAGGGAGACAGATACGCAGTATTTT.